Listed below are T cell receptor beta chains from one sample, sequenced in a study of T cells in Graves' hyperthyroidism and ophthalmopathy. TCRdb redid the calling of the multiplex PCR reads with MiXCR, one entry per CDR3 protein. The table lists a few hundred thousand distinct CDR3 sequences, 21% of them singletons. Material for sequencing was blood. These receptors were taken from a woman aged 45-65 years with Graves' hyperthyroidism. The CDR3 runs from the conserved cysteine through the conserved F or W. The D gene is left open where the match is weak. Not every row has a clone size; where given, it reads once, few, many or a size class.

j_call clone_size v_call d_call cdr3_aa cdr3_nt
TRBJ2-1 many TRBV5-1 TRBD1 CASSLAGDRVLSYNEQFF TGCGCCAGCAGCTTGGCCGGGGACAGGGTCCTCTCCTACAATGAGCAGTTCTTC
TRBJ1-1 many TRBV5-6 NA CASSTVTVNTEAFF TGTGCCAGCAGCACCGTGACAGTGAACACTGAAGCTTTCTTT
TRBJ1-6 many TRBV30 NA CACLEGNSPLHF TGTGCCTGCCTAGAGGGGAATTCACCCCTCCACTTT
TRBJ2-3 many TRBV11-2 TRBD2 CASSLVGLESTVWGDTQYF TGTGCCAGCAGCTTAGTTGGACTAGAATCGACGGTTTGGGGAGATACGCAGTATTTT
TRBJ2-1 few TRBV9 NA CASSPEHGRYNEQFF TGTGCCAGCAGCCCCGAGCACGGGAGATACAATGAGCAGTTCTTC
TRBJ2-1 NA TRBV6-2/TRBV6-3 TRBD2 CASSYRAGGIF TGTGCCAGCAGTTACCGAGCGGGAGGGATCTTC
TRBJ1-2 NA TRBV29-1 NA CSVSRSGGLSGYTF TGCAGCGTTTCAAGGTCGGGGGGGTTGAGTGGCTACACCTTC
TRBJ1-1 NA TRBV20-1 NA CSARPRAEGEAFF TGCAGTGCCCGCCCCAGGGCGGAAGGAGAAGCTTTCTTT
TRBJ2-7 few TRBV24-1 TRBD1 CATSDPRGPLEQYF TGTGCCACCAGTGATCCCAGGGGGCCCCTCGAGCAGTACTTC
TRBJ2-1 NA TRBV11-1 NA CASSTQLAGRDNEQFF TGTGCCAGCAGCACCCAGCTGGCGGGGCGGGACAATGAGCAGTTCTTC
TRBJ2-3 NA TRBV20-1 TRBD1 CSAQTQGVFTDTQYF TGCAGTGCCCAGACCCAGGGGGTCTTCACAGATACGCAGTATTTT
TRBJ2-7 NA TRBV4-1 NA CASSPIYRANEQYF TGCGCCAGCAGCCCGATTTACAGGGCGAACGAGCAGTACTTC
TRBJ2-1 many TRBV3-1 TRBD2 CASSHTIAGWAYNEQFF TGTGCCAGCAGCCATACCATAGCGGGATGGGCCTACAATGAGCAGTTCTTC
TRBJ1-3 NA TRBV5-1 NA CASSPTGISSGNTIYF TGCGCCAGCAGCCCGACGGGGATTAGCTCTGGAAACACCATATATTTT
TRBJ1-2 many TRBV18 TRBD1 CASRAPGTGEDGYTF TGTGCCAGCCGAGCCCCCGGGACAGGGGAGGATGGCTACACCTTC
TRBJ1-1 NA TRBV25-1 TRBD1 CASRSRGDTEAFF TGTGCCAGCAGGAGCAGGGGGGACACTGAAGCTTTCTTT
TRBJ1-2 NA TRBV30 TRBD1 CAWSVRTGGYTF TGTGCCTGGAGTGTACGGACAGGGGGCTACACCTTC
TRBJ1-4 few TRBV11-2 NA CASSAGTGEKLFF TGTGCCAGCAGCGCCGGGACCGGCGAAAAACTGTTTTTT
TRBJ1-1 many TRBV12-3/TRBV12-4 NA CASQVFGSSDTEAFF TGTGCCAGTCAAGTCTTCGGCTCCTCAGACACTGAAGCTTTCTTT
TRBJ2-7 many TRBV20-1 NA CSARAWSRYEQYF TGCAGTGCTAGGGCTTGGTCGAGGTACGAGCAGTACTTC
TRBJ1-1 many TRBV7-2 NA CASSRDTLNTEAFF TGTGCCAGCAGTCGGGACACACTGAACACTGAAGCTTTCTTT
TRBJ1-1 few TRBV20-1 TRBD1 CSARNPGGNTEAFF TGCAGTGCTAGAAATCCAGGGGGCAACACTGAAGCTTTCTTT
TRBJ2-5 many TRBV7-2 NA CASSKGVQETQYF TGTGCCAGCAGCAAGGGAGTCCAAGAGACCCAGTACTTC
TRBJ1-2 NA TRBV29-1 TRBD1 CSAGTGYGYTF TGCAGCGCAGGGACAGGGTATGGCTACACCTTC
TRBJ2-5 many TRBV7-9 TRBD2 CASSFRPGTSTAAETQYF TGTGCCAGCAGCTTTCGTCCCGGGACTAGTACGGCTGCGGAGACCCAGTACTTC
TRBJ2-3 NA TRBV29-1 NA CSQTSSVTDTQYF TGCAGCCAAACCTCTAGCGTCACAGATACGCAGTATTTT
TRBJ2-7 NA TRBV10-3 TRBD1 CAISGQGSVEQYF TGTGCCATCAGTGGACAGGGCTCGGTGGAGCAGTACTTC
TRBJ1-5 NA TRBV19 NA CASSIRPGTSGQPQHF TGTGCCAGTAGTATTAGGCCGGGTACTAGTGGACAGCCCCAGCATTTT
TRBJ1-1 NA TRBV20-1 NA CSARVMGSNTEAFF TGCAGTGCTAGAGTGATGGGATCGAACACTGAAGCTTTCTTT
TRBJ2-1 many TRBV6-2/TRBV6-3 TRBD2 CASSSSGGGPDEQFF TGTGCCAGCAGTTCCTCGGGGGGGGGACCCGATGAGCAGTTCTTC
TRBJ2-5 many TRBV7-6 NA CASSRNRGGGETQYF TGTGCCAGCAGTCGCAATAGGGGGGGCGGAGAGACCCAGTACTTC
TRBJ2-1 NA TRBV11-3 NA CASSLYRDYNEQFF TGTGCCAGCAGCTTGTACAGGGACTACAATGAGCAGTTCTTC
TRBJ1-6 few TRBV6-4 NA CASSDAGRNSPLHF TGTGCCAGCAGTGACGCAGGGCGAAATTCACCCCTCCACTTT
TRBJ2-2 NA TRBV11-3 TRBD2 CASSLSGRAFGELFF TGTGCCAGCAGCCTAAGCGGGAGAGCTTTCGGGGAGCTGTTTTTT
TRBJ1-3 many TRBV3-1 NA CASSQGLRGNTIYF TGTGCCAGCAGCCAAGGTTTACGCGGAAACACCATATATTTT
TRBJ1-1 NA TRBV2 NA CASVEISNTEAFF TGTGCCAGCGTGGAGATATCGAACACTGAAGCTTTCTTT
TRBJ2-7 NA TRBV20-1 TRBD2 CSANHGLAGSYEQYF TGCAGTGCGAACCATGGACTAGCGGGCTCCTACGAGCAGTACTTC